A single sample gave rise to the 18 T cell receptor beta chains below, sequenced in a study of T cell responses to AZD1222 COVID-19 vaccine. Generated by immunoSEQ multiplex PCR, the TCRdb table keeps only in-frame clones and is missing some. This repertoire shows more than 70,000 clones, roughly 91% found once; its top ten account for around 5%. The sample consisted of peripheral blood, taken 28 days after the second AZD1222 dose. All receptors come from an adult who received the AZD1222 COVID-19 vaccine.

This clone was counted between two and nine times. The chain joins TRBV11-2 to TRBJ1-4; D call uncertain. V shed 3 bases and J shed 8 bases, with 7 bases lying between them. The CDR3 runs to 12 residues. From germline, CDR1 is SGHAT and CDR2 FQNNGV. DNA for the CDR3: TGTGCCAGCAGCTTGACGGGCGAAAAACTGTTTTTT. It yields the protein CASSLTGEKLFF.

This rearrangement joins TRBV30 to TRBJ1-1, with D maybe TRBD1 (5 bases). Per germline, CDR1 GTSNPN and CDR2 SVGIG (reference sequence). The V end lost 3 bases, the J end lost 1 base, and 9 bases lay between the germline ends. CDR3 size: 13 residues. The CDR3 here is CAWSLGGNTEAFF. The DNA of the CDR3 is TGTGCCTGGAGCCTGGGGGGGAACACTGAAGCTTTCTTT.

The chain joins TRBV18 to TRBJ2-2, with 8 bases aligning to TRBD1. This CDR3 region has 16 residues. J lost 2 bases, V lost 5 bases, and 7 bases had no gene match. Per the germline V gene, CDR1 is KGHSH and CDR2 is LQKENI. The CDR3: CASSGRQGLNTGELFF. The CDR3 DNA sequence: TGTGCCAGCTCAGGTCGACAGGGGCTCAACACCGGGGAGCTGTTTTTT.

The V and J genes are TRBV5-4 and TRBJ2-3; 7 bases agree with TRBD2. In germline, CDR1 is SGHNT, CDR2 YYREEE (reference sequence). This CDR3 has 15 residues. V dropped 0 bases and J dropped 4; count of bases not matched to a gene: 5. CDR3 coding DNA: TGTGCCAGCAGCTTGGAGGGTGGGGGGGCAGATACGCAGTATTTT. It is translated as CASSLEGGGADTQYF.

The J gene is TRBJ2-7, the V gene TRBV11-2; TRBD1 might be the D (5 bases). V gave up 4 bases and J gave up 1 base, with 17 bases separating them. The CDR3 totals 16 residues. Germline V CDR1 and CDR2: SGHAT, FQNNGV. The DNA for the CDR3 is TGTGCCAGCAGCTGGTCCGGCCAGGGCATATCCTACGAGCAGTACTTC. Translating gives CASSWSGQGISYEQYF.

This chain joins TRBV25-1 and TRBJ2-7; TRBD2 aligns across 9 bases. Germline V gene sequence: CDR1 MGHDK, CDR2 SYGVNS. The J segment lost 3 bases and the V segment lost 7 bases, leaving 7 bases of the junction unmatched. CDR3 length: 14 residues. CDR3 nucleotide sequence: TGTGCCAGCACCCCGGGCGGGGGGGGCTACGAGCAGTACTTC. It codes for CASTPGGGGYEQYF.

The chain has TRBV21-1 and TRBJ2-5; the table's D call, TRBD2, has no DNA check behind it. TRBV21-1 is noted as a pseudogene. The CDR3 extends over 14 amino acids. CDR3 sequence reads: CASGGAPLEGTQYF. The CDR3 nucleotides read TGTGCCAGCGGAGGAGCACCCCTAGAAGGGACCCAGTACTTC.

The V and J genes are TRBV6-5 and TRBJ1-1; D perhaps matches TRBD1 (5 bases). The germline CDR1 and CDR2 sequences are MNHEY and SVGAGI. Trimming took 7 bases from V and 4 from J, leaving 19 bases between them. The CDR3 consists of 15 residues. This CDR3 reads CASTDSSWGSTEAFF. CDR3 bases: TGTGCCAGCACCGACTCCTCCTGGGGGAGCACTGAAGCTTTCTTT.

The chain uses TRBV6-1 and TRBJ2-5, with 12 bases lining up with TRBD1. Germline CDR1 reads MNHNS; CDR2 reads SASEGT. Losses at the gene ends were 1 base for V and 5 bases for J; bases not matched to a gene: 5. This CDR3 region has 16 residues. CDR3 residues: CASSEGDRGRKETQYF. In nucleotides, the CDR3 is TGTGCCAGCAGTGAAGGGGACAGGGGGCGTAAGGAGACCCAGTACTTC.

The chain is built from TRBV19 and TRBJ1-2; perhaps TRBD1 as D (5 bases). CDR3 length equals 16 residues. Per the germline V gene, CDR1 is LNHDA and CDR2 is SQIVND (reference sequence). The V end was cut by 3 bases, the J end by 0 bases, with 14 bases between. As DNA, the CDR3 is TGTGCCAGTAGTATCGGCTTGGAGGGGACTAACTATGGCTACACCTTC. Amino acid sequence: CASSIGLEGTNYGYTF.

The CDR3 protein is CASSQWTGSPNSPLHF. The CDR3 DNA is TGCGCCAGCAGCCAATGGACAGGGTCCCCTAATTCACCCCTCCACTTT. V and J are TRBV4-1 and TRBJ1-6; the match to TRBD1 covers 8 bases. V was pared by 2 bases and J by 6 bases, with 6 bases of the junction left unmatched. There are 16 residues in the CDR3. The V gene's germline CDR1 is MGHRA and CDR2 YSYEKL.

The V gene is TRBV6-5, the J gene TRBJ2-2; 7 bases match TRBD1. CDR1 MNHEY and CDR2 SVGAGI come from the germline V gene. V lost 4 bases and J lost 6; bases outside the gene matches: 5. This CDR3 contains 14 residues. The CDR3: CASSSTGIAGELFF. The CDR3, as DNA: TGTGCCAGCAGTTCGACAGGGATCGCCGGGGAGCTGTTTTTT.

V usage is TRBV10-3 and J usage is TRBJ1-1; the D gene is possibly TRBD1 (5 bases). CDR3 length equals 13 residues. From germline, CDR1 is ENHRY and CDR2 SYGVKD. The V end was cut by 8 bases, the J end by 5 bases, with 15 bases between. The CDR3 region has the DNA TGTGCCATCGCTAAGGGGATAGGGACTGAAGCTTTCTTT. This gives the protein CAIAKGIGTEAFF.

The rearrangement links TRBV2 to TRBJ2-1, with D possibly TRBD2 on 5 matching bases. The CDR3 sequence is 12 residues long. Trimming removed 6 bases at V and 8 bases at J, with 11 bases between. Per germline, CDR1 SNHLY and CDR2 FYNNEI. CDR3 region: CASRLAGDEQFF. The CDR3 region has the DNA TGTGCCAGCAGACTTGCGGGTGATGAGCAGTTCTTC.

The rearrangement joins TRBV6-5 to TRBJ2-1; D gene ambiguous. V gave up 0 bases and J gave up 10 bases, with 10 bases separating them. The CDR3 is 13 amino acids. CDR1 is MNHEY, CDR2 SVGAGI, per germline. CDR3 bases: TGTGCCAGCAGTTACTCGAGATCAAGGGAGCAGTTCTTC. Translation: CASSYSRSREQFF.

V gene TRBV2 combines with J gene TRBJ1-4; D is possibly TRBD1 (5 bases). Germline V gene lookup returns CDR1 SNHLY and CDR2 FYNNEI. V lost 6 bases and J 3 bases, leaving 14 bases between the germline ends. The CDR3 runs to 15 residues. The CDR3 DNA reads TGTGCCAGCAGACCCGGGACGAACTCTAATGAAAAACTGTTTTTT. Protein: CASRPGTNSNEKLFF. The full variable domain, its missing parts supplied by reference TRBV2 and TRBJ1-4, is EPEVTQTPSHQVTQMGQEVILRCVPISNHLYFYWYRQILGQKVEFLVSFYNNEISEKSEIFDDQFSVERPDGSNFTLKIRSTKLEDSAMYFCASRPGTNSNEKLFFGSGTQLSVL.

This chain links TRBV9 with TRBJ1-5; D ambiguous. V lost 1 base and J 0 bases, leaving 8 bases between the germline ends. The CDR3 spans 15 residues. From germline, CDR1 is SGDLS and CDR2 YYNGEE. CDR3 nucleotide sequence: TGTGCCAGCAGCGTAAGTAGGGATAGCAATCAGCCCCAGCATTTT. It translates to CASSVSRDSNQPQHF.

V usage is TRBV7-3 and J usage is TRBJ2-2; 12 positions match TRBD2. Germline CDR1 SGHTA, CDR2 FQGTGA. There are 16 residues in the CDR3. J lost 5 bases, V lost 2 bases, and 3 bases had no gene match. CDR3 in DNA: TGTGCCAGCAGCTTACGTGGGACTAGCGGGACCGGGGAGCTGTTTTTT. It yields the protein CASSLRGTSGTGELFF.